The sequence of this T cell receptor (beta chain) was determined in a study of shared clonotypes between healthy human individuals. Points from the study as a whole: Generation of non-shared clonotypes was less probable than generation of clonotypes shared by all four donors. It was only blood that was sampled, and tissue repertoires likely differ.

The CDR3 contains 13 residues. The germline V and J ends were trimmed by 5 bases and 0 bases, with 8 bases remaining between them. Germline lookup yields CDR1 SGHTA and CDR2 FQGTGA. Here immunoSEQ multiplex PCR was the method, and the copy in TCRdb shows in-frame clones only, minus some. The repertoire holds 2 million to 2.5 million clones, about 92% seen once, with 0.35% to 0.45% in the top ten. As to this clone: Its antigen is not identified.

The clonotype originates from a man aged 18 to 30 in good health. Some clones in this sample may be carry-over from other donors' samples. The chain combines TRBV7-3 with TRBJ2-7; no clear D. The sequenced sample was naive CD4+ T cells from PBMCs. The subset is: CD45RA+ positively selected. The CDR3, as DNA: TGTGCCAGCAGCACGAGTGGCTCCTACGAGCAGTACTTC. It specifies CASSTSGSYEQYF.